The text below deals with one TCR beta chain. As yet, its antigen is unknown. Read coverage stops 3 residues before the CDR3 terminus; the germline J gene supplies the remainder. These data originate in a study of T cells in women clearing cervical HPV infection. Study results and caveats: Associations may precede or follow infection; HPV-specific or memory T cells were not isolated. Richness plus V gene abundances separated cases from controls with AUC approximately 0.78.

The method was immunoSEQ multiplex PCR; TCRdb's version includes in-frame clones alone and lacks a portion of them. The data include roughly 12,000 clones; the top ten clones carry less than 25%. In germline, CDR1 is DFQATT, CDR2 SNEGSKA (reference sequence). Trimming cost V 4 bases and J 0 bases, with 6 bases left between them. The CDR3 runs 12 residues. The clonotype was recovered from a woman between 18 and 69 years old with a cervical HPV16 infection that either progressed to CIN3+ or cleared (not recorded which). This chain uses TRBV20-1 with TRBJ1-2, with D hard to call. Material: blood buffy coat. This CDR3 is CSATKTNYGYTF. CDR3 bases read: TGCAGTGCTACCAAAACTAACTATGGC.